These 9 T cell receptor beta chains came from one sample sequenced in a study of cytomegalovirus exposure and HLA in healthy donors. 13 Jbeta primers and 60 Vbeta primers were used for the PCR. Using immunoSEQ multiplex PCR, the repertoire was profiled, and TCRdb retains in-frame clones only, with some absent. The repertoire holds under 95,000 clones, around four fifths seen once, with approximately 2% in the top ten. The material sequenced was PBMCs. These receptors originate from a boy aged 5-17 years in good health and CMV-seronegative.

V and J are TRBV29-1 and TRBJ1-2; D not certain. The CDR3 length is 11 residues. V lost 0 bases, J lost 8 bases, and 7 bases lay in between. Germline assignment: CDR1 SQVTM and CDR2 ANQGSEA. The CDR3 loop reads CSVEEVGGYTF. The DNA of the CDR3 is TGCAGCGTTGAAGAGGTCGGGGGCTACACCTTC.

This chain uses TRBV30 with TRBJ2-3; no clear D gene. Trimming stripped 8 bases from V and 5 bases from J, with 20 bases between. The CDR3 loop spans 14 amino acids. Germline V CDR1 and CDR2: GTSNPN, SVGIG (reference sequence). The CDR3 DNA sequence: TGTGCCGCACGTACCGCCGGTGTGGTAGATACGCAGTATTTT. Translation gives CAARTAGVVDTQYF.

V and J are TRBV6-5 and TRBJ2-5, with TRBD2 as a possible D gene (5 bases). The CDR3 spans 14 residues. Deletions cut 5 bases from V and 4 bases from J, with 14 bases between. CDR1 is MNHEY and CDR2 is SVGAGI in the germline V gene. Here the CDR3 DNA reads TGTGCCAGCAGTCCACTTGAGGGCCCAGAGACCCAGTACTTC. Its translation is CASSPLEGPETQYF.

V and J are TRBV28 and TRBJ1-5; no reliable D call. V lost 5 bases and J lost 9, with 17 bases in between. The CDR3 extends over 14 amino acids. Per the germline V gene, CDR1 is MDHEN and CDR2 is SYDVKM. The chain's CDR3 is CASSPPPGSGPQHF. The CDR3 DNA reads TGTGCCAGCAGTCCGCCCCCTGGGAGCGGGCCCCAGCATTTT.

The chain couples TRBV11-3 to TRBJ2-1; possible D gene TRBD2, 5 bases. The CDR3 sequence is 14 residues long. Germline CDR1 and CDR2: SGHNT and YENEEA. V gave up 6 bases and J gave up 4 bases, with 13 bases separating them. CDR3 coding DNA: TGTGCCAGCAGTCCTACTAGGGAATACAATGAGCAGTTCTTC. Protein: CASSPTREYNEQFF.

The J gene is TRBJ2-7, the V gene TRBV11-2; 8 nucleotides match TRBD1. Trimming took 1 base from V and 5 from J; bases not matched to a gene: 10. The CDR3 is 16 amino acids. Germline assignment: CDR1 SGHAT and CDR2 FQNNGV. The CDR3 sequence is CASSLGFRTGYDEQYF. Written as DNA, the CDR3 is TGTGCCAGCAGCTTAGGTTTCAGGACAGGGTACGACGAGCAGTACTTC. Filled out from reference TRBV11-2 and TRBJ2-7, the complete variable domain reads EAGVAQSPRYKIIEKRQSVAFWCNPISGHATLYWYQQILGQGPKLLIQFQNNGVVDDSQLPKDRFSAERLKGVDSTLKIQPAKLEDSAVYLCASSLGFRTGYDEQYFGPGTRLTVT.

The chain joins TRBV2 to TRBJ1-2; TRBD1 might be the D (5 bases). The CDR3 has 13 amino acids. Trimming took 7 bases from V and 10 from J, leaving 19 bases between them. Germline CDR1 is SNHLY and CDR2 is FYNNEI. CDR3: CASKTVPGDDYTF. Here the CDR3 DNA reads TGTGCCAGCAAAACGGTCCCGGGGGATGACTACACCTTC.

The V gene is TRBV29-1, the J gene TRBJ1-1; D not certain. Trimming removed 6 bases from V and 0 bases from J, with 11 bases in between. The CDR3 sequence is 13 residues long. CDR1 is SQVTM and CDR2 is ANQGSEA in the germline V gene. CDR3 loop: CSVSPAMNTEAFF. CDR3 coding DNA: TGCAGCGTGAGCCCAGCGATGAACACTGAAGCTTTCTTT.

This chain links TRBV25-1 with TRBJ1-1; D ambiguous. The germline V gene has CDR1 MGHDK and CDR2 SYGVNS. CDR3 length: 14 amino acids. The V and J ends lost 1 base and 5 bases respectively, with 11 bases between them. The CDR3 DNA is TGTGCCAGCAGTGAATCGGCGGGAGGAACTGAAGCTTTCTTT. This codes for CASSESAGGTEAFF.